The next 13 T cell receptor beta chains were all read from a single sample in a study of post-analysis software for immune sequencing data. Regarding the study as a whole: About five TRBV segments were more frequent in patients than controls; TRBV5-6, TRBV5-1 and TRBV20-1 belonged to this group.

No antigen has been assigned to these receptors. Libraries were made from TCR beta cDNA, and they carried unique molecular identifiers. TCRdb reprocessed the PCR reads via MiXCR and lists one record per CDR3 protein. The sample contains some 690,000 distinct CDR3 sequences, around 64% of which appear only once. Sequencing was done on a sample of blood. These receptors originate from a girl between 2 and 10 years old with multiple sclerosis.

The chain joins TRBV12-3 or TRBV12-4 to TRBJ2-1, with D perhaps being TRBD1 or TRBD2 (6 bases each). This CDR3 has 14 amino acids. Trimming took 6 bases from V and 10 from J, leaving 19 bases between them. Here the CDR3 reads CASRGPGGGPEQFF. DNA for the CDR3: TGTGCCAGCAGGGGACCCGGGGGCGGGCCCGAGCAGTTCTTC.

This chain links TRBV9 with TRBJ2-3; D not resolved. The V gene lost 0 bases and the J gene lost 1 base, with 9 bases spanning the gap. In germline, CDR1 is SGDLS, CDR2 YYNGEE. This CDR3 has 15 residues. CDR3: CASSVARLGTDTQYF. In nucleotides, the CDR3 is TGTGCCAGCAGCGTAGCCCGCCTGGGCACAGATACGCAGTATTTT.

The chain links TRBV20-1 to TRBJ2-7; TRBD2 matches at 10 bases. The CDR3 runs 14 residues. J lost 3 bases, V lost 5 bases, and 7 bases had no gene match. Germline V gives CDR1 DFQATT, CDR2 SNEGSKA (reference sequence). Here the CDR3 DNA reads TGCAGTGCTGCCCGGACTAGCGGAAGCTACGAGCAGTACTTC. This translates into CSAARTSGSYEQYF.

This clonotype was recorded only once. This chain joins TRBV20-1 and TRBJ2-1; weak D call: TRBD1 (5 bases). Germline CDR1 is DFQATT and CDR2 is SNEGSKA (reference sequence). This CDR3 has 14 amino acids. Trimming shortened V by 1 base and J by 0 bases, and 7 bases separated the two germline ends. The CDR3 DNA sequence: TGCAGTGCTAGAGTTGACAGCTCCTACAATGAGCAGTTCTTC. Its protein product is CSARVDSSYNEQFF.

J is TRBJ1-1 and V is TRBV29-1; D might be TRBD1 (6 bases). The CDR3 has 13 residues. The V and J ends lost 3 bases and 5 bases respectively, with 13 bases between them. Germline V gene lookup returns CDR1 SQVTM and CDR2 ANQGSEA. The CDR3 protein is CSVDPQGWTEAFF. Here the CDR3 DNA reads TGCAGCGTTGATCCACAGGGTTGGACTGAAGCTTTCTTT.

The CDR3 bases are TGTGCCATCACCCTGGGACAGGGGGACACTGAAGCTTTCTTT. It yields the protein CAITLGQGDTEAFF. This chain joins TRBV10-3 and TRBJ1-1, with TRBD1 matching over 11 bases. Trimming took 7 bases from V and 3 from J; bases not matched to a gene: 4. Per the germline V gene, CDR1 is ENHRY and CDR2 is SYGVKD. The CDR3 totals 14 residues.

The CDR3 nucleotides read TGTGCCAGCAGCCCCGGGACTCTATACAATGAGCAGTTCTTC. It yields the protein CASSPGTLYNEQFF. The rearrangement links TRBV7-9 to TRBJ2-1; maybe TRBD2 (6 bases). CDR1 and CDR2 (germline): SEHNR, FQNEAQ (reference sequence). V gave up 5 bases and J gave up 4 bases, with 12 bases separating them. The CDR3 length is 14 residues.

The gene calls are TRBV7-2 and TRBJ2-7; D is unclear. Trimming took 2 bases from V and 2 from J, leaving 7 bases between them. The CDR3 length is 13 residues. Per germline, CDR1 SGHTA and CDR2 FQGNSA. The CDR3 DNA is TGTGCCAGCAGCTTAAATCTACCCTACGAGCAGTACTTC. This gives the protein CASSLNLPYEQYF.

This clonotype was picked up a small number of times. The chain recombines TRBV20-1 with TRBJ2-7, with a tentative D call TRBD1 (7 bases). CDR1 and CDR2 from the germline V gene are DFQATT and SNEGSKA (reference sequence). CDR3 size: 11 residues. The V and J ends lost 6 bases and 5 bases respectively, with 11 bases between them. This chain's CDR3 is CSAAGGHEQYF. The CDR3 DNA reads as TGCAGTGCAGCAGGGGGGCACGAGCAGTACTTC.

V is TRBV28 and J is TRBJ2-4; 7 nucleotides align to TRBD1. There are 15 residues in the CDR3. Germline values: CDR1 MDHEN, CDR2 SYDVKM. V shed 5 bases, J shed 3 bases, and the junction held 7 bases outside the gene matches. For the CDR3, the DNA is TGTGCCAGCAGTGGAACAGGGGAAATCAAAAACATTCAGTACTTC. This sequence encodes CASSGTGEIKNIQYF.

The V call is TRBV7-9, the J call TRBJ2-1; TRBD2 matches 7 bases. Unmatched junction bases numbered 14, after V lost 6 bases and J lost 9 bases. Germline CDR1 reads SEHNR; CDR2 reads FQNEAQ (reference sequence). There are 15 residues in the CDR3. CDR3 coding DNA: TGTGCCAGCAGTCTTAGCCTAAGAGCGGGAATTGAGCAGTTCTTC. Amino acid sequence: CASSLSLRAGIEQFF.

V is TRBV6-5 and J is TRBJ2-1; 7 nucleotides match TRBD2. CDR1 and CDR2 (germline): MNHEY, SVGAGI. The CDR3 consists of 13 residues. The J segment lost 9 bases and the V segment lost 1 base, leaving 3 bases of the junction unmatched. The CDR3 DNA sequence: TGTGCCAGCAGTTACTTGAGGGAGGGTGAGCAGTTCTTC. This codes for CASSYLREGEQFF.

The chain has TRBV7-9 and TRBJ2-7; 7 bases fit TRBD1. This CDR3 contains 15 residues. In germline, CDR1 is SEHNR, CDR2 FQNEAQ (reference sequence). After removal of 5 bases from V and 6 bases from J, the junction contained 13 bases not matched to a gene. In DNA, the CDR3 is TGTGCCAGCAGCCCGCCCTCGTCGCCAGGGGGCGAGCAGTACTTC. Translated, it gives CASSPPSSPGGEQYF.